This T cell receptor beta chain emerged from a study of T-cell reconstitution after alpha-beta-depleted transplantation in children. Unique molecular identifiers were built into the TCRbeta library. TCRdb used MiXCR to reprocess the PCR reads, holding one entry per CDR3 protein. The repertoire includes about 610,000 distinct CDR3 sequences, 8% to 11% of them detected once, and about 4.2% sits in the top ten. V was clipped by 11 bases and J by 4 bases; unmatched bases: 9. Germline V gives CDR1 MNHNS, CDR2 SASEGT. This CDR3 region has 13 residues. This chain uses TRBV6-1 with TRBJ2-5; the match to TRBD2 covers 8 bases. The sample in question was PBMCs from the stem cell graft donor, obtained from the stem cell graft. The receptor was isolated from a human donor who donated a stem cell graft to a child with acute myeloid leukemia. Here the CDR3 DNA reads TGTGCCGCCGGCGGGGGGCTGAGAGAGACCCAGTACTTC. This sequence encodes CAAGGGLRETQYF.